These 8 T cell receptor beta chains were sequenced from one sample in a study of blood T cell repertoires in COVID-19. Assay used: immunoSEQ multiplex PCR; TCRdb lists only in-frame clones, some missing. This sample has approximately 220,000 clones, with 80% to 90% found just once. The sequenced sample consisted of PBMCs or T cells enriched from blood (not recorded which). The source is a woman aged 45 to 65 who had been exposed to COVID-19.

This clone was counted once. In nucleotides, the CDR3 is TGTGCCAGCAGCTCCCGACAGGACCCCACAGATACGCAGTATTTT. Translating gives CASSSRQDPTDTQYF. The rearrangement joins TRBV7-3 to TRBJ2-3; perhaps TRBD1 as D (6 bases). Trimming took off 4 bases at V and 2 bases at J, with 13 bases between the two ends. This CDR3 is 15 amino acids long. Germline V lookup: CDR1 SGHTA, CDR2 FQGTGA.

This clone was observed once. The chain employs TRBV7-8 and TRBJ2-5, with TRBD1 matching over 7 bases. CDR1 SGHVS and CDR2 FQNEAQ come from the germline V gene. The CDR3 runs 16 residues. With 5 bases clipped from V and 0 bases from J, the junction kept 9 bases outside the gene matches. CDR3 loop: CASSHPEGAYQETQYF. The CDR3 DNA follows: TGTGCCAGCAGCCACCCCGAGGGGGCGTACCAAGAGACCCAGTACTTC.

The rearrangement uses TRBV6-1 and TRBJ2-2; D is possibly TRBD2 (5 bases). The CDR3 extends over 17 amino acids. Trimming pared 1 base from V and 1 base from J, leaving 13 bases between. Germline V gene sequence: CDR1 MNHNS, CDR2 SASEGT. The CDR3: CASSEEEMGRNTGELFF. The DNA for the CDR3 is TGTGCCAGCAGTGAAGAGGAGATGGGGAGGAACACCGGGGAGCTGTTTTTT.

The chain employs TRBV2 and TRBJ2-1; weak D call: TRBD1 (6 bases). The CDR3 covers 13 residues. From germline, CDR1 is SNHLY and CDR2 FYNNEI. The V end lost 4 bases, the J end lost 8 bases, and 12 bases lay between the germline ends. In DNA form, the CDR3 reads TGTGCCAGCAGTGGAAACAGGGCAGATGAGCAGTTCTTC. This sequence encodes CASSGNRADEQFF.

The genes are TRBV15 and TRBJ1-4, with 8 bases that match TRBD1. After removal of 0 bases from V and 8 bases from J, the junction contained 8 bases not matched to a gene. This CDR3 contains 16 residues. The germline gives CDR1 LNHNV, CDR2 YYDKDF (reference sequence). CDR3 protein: CATSRDYQGAGEKLFF. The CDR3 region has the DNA TGTGCCACCAGCAGAGATTATCAGGGGGCCGGAGAAAAACTGTTTTTT.

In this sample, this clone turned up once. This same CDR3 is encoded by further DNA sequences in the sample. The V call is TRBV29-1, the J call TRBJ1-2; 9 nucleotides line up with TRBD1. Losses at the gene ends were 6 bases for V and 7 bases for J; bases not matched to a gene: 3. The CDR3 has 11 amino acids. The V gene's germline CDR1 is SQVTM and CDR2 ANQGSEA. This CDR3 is CSVDRGGGYTF. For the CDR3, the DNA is TGCAGCGTGGACAGGGGAGGTGGCTACACCTTC.

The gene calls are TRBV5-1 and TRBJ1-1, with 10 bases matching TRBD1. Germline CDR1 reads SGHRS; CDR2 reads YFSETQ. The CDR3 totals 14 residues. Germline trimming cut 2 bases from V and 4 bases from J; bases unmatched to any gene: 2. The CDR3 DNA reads TGCGCCAGCAGCTTTCGGGACAGGGGCACTGAAGCTTTCTTT. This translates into CASSFRDRGTEAFF.

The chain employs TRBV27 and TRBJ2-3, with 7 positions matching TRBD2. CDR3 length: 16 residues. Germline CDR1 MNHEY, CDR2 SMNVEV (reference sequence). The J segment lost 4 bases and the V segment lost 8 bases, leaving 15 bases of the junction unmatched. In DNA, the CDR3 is TGTGCCAGCCACCGAAAGGGGAGGGGCTATCCAGATACGCAGTATTTT. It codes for CASHRKGRGYPDTQYF.